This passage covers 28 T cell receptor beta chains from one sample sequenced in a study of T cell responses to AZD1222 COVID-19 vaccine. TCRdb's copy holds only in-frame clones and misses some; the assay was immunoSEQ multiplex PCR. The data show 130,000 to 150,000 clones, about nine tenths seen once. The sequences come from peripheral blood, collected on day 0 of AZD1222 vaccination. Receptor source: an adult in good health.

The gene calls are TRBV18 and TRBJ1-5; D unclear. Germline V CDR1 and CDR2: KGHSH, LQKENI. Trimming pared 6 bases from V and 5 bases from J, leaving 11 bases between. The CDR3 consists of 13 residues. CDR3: CASSPAWDQPQHF. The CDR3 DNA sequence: TGTGCCAGCTCCCCTGCCTGGGATCAGCCCCAGCATTTT.

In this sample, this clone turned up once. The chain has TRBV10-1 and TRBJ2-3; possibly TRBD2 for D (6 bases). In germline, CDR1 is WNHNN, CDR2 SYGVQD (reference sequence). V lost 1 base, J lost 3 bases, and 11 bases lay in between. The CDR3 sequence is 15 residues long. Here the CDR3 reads CASSELSGGTDTQYF. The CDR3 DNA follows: TGCGCCAGCAGTGAGTTGAGTGGGGGGACAGATACGCAGTATTTT.

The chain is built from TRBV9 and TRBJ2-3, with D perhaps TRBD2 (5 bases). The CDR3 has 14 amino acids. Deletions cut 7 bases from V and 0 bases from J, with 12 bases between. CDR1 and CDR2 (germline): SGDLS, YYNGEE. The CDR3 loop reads CASSEAPSTDTQYF. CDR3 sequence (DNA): TGTGCCAGCTCGGAGGCACCTAGCACAGATACGCAGTATTTT. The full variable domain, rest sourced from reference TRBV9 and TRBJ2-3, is DSGVTQTPKHLITATGQRVTLRCSPRSGDLSVYWYQQSLDQGLQFLIQYYNGEERAKGNILERFSAQQFPDLHSELNLSSLELGDSALYFCASSEAPSTDTQYFGPGTRLTVL.

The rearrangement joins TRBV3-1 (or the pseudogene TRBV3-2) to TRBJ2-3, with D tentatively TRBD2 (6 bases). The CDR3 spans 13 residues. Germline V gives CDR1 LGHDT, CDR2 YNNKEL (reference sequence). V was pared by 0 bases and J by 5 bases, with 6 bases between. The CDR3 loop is CASSQERGDTQYF. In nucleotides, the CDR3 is TGTGCCAGCAGCCAAGAGCGGGGAGATACGCAGTATTTT.

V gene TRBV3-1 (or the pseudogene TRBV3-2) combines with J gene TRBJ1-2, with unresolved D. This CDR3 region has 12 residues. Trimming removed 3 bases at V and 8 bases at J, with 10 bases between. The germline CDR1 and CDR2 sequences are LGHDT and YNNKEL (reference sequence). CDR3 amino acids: CASSQRGYGYTF. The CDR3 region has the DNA TGTGCCAGCAGCCAGCGGGGATACGGCTACACCTTC.

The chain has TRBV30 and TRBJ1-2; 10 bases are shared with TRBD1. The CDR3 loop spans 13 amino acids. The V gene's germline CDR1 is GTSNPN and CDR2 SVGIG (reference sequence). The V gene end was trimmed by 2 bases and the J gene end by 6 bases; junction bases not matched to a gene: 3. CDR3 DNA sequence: TGTGCCTGGAGTATAGGGACAGGGGATGGCTACACCTTC. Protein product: CAWSIGTGDGYTF.

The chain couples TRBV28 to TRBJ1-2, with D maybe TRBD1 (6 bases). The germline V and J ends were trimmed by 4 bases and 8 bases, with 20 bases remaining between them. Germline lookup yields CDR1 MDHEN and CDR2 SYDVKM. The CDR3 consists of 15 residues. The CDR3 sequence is CASSSPGQPVSGYTF. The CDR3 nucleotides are TGTGCCAGCAGTTCCCCCGGACAGCCTGTATCCGGCTACACCTTC.

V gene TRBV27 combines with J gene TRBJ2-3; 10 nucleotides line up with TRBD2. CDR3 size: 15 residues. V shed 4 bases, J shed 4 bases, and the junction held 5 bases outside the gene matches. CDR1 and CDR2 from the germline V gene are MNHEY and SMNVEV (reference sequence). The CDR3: CASSSGTSDPDTQYF. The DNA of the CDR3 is TGTGCCAGCAGTTCCGGGACTAGCGATCCAGATACGCAGTATTTT.

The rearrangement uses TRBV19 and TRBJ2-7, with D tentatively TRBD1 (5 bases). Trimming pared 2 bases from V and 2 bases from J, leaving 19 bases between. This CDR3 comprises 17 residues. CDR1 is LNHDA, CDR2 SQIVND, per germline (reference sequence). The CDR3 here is CASSISPDSTYPYEQYF. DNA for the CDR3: TGTGCCAGTAGTATATCTCCAGACAGTACCTACCCCTACGAGCAGTACTTC. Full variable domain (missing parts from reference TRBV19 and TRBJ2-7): DGGITQSPKYLFRKEGQNVTLSCEQNLNHDAMYWYRQDPGQGLRLIYYSQIVNDFQKGDIAEGYSVSREKKESFPLTVTSAQKNPTAFYLCASSISPDSTYPYEQYFGPGTRLTVT.

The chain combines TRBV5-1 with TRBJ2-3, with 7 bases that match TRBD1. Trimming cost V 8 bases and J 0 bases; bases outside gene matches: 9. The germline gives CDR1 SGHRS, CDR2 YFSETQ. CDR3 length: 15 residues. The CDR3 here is CASRDTGVSTDTQYF. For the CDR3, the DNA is TGCGCCAGTCGGGATACAGGGGTTAGCACAGATACGCAGTATTTT.

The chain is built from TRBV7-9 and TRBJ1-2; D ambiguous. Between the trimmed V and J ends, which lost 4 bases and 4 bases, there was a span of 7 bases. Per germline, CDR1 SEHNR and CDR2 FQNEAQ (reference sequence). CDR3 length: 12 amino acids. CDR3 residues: CASSSDPYGYTF. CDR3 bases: TGTGCCAGCAGCTCCGACCCCTATGGCTACACCTTC.

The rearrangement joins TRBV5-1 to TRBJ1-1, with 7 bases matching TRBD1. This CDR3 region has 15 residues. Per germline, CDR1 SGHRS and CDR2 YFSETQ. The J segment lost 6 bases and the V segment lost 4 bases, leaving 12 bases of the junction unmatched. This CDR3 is CASSNGQAFNAEAFF. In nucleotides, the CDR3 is TGCGCCAGCAGCAACGGACAGGCCTTCAATGCTGAAGCTTTCTTT.

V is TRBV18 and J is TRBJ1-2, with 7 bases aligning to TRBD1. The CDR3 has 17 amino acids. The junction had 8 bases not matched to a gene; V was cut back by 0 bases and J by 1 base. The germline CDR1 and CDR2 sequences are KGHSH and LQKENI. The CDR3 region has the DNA TGTGCCAGCTCACCACCGCAGACAGGGACCCTTAACTATGGCTACACCTTC. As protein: CASSPPQTGTLNYGYTF.

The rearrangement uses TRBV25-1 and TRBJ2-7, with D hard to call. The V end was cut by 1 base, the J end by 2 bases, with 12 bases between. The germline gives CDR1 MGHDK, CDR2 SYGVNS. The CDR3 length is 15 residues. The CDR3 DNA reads TGTGCCAGCAGTGAATCTCCCTTGGACGCCTACGAGCAGTACTTC. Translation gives CASSESPLDAYEQYF.

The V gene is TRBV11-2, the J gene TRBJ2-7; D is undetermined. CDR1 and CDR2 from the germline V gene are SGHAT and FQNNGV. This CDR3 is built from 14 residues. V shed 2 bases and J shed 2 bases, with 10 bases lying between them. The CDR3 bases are TGTGCCAGCAGCTTATCCGGCAGCCCCTACGAGCAGTACTTC. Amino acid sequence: CASSLSGSPYEQYF.

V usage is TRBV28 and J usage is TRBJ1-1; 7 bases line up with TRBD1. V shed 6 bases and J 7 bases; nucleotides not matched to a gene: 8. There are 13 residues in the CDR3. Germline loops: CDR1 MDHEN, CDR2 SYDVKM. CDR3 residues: CASRGGQPNEAFF. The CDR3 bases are TGTGCCAGCAGAGGGGGACAGCCAAATGAAGCTTTCTTT.

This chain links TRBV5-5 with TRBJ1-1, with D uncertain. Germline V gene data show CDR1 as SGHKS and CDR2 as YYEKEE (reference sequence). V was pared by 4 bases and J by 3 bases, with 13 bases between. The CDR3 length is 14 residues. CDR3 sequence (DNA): TGTGCCAGCAGCCTTACTTTGAGGGACACTGAAGCTTTCTTT. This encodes CASSLTLRDTEAFF.

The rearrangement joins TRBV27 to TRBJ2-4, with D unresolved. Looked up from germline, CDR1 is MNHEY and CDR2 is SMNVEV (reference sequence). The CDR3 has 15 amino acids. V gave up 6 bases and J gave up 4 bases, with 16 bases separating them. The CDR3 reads CASSPQVGRKNIQYF. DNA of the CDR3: TGTGCCAGCAGCCCCCAGGTTGGCAGAAAAAACATTCAGTACTTC.

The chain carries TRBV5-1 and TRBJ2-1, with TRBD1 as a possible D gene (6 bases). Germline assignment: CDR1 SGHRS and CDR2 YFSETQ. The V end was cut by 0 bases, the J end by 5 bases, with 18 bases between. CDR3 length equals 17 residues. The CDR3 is CASSLAPVSRGNNEQFF. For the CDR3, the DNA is TGCGCCAGCAGCTTGGCCCCAGTCTCCAGGGGAAACAATGAGCAGTTCTTC.

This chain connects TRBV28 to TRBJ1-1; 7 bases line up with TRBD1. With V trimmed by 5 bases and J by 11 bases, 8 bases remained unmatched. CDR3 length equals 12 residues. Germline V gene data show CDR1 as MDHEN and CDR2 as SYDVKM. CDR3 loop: CASSLFQGEAFF. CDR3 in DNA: TGTGCCAGCAGTCTATTCCAGGGGGAGGCTTTCTTT. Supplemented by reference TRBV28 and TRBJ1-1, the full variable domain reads DVKVTQSSRYLVKRTGEKVFLECVQDMDHENMFWYRQDPGLGLRLIYFSYDVKMKEKGDIPEGYSVSREKKERFSLILESASTNQTSMYLCASSLFQGEAFFGQGTRLTVV.

For the CDR3, the DNA is TGCGCCAGCAGCTTGGTTCCAAACCCTGGCGGGGGATACGAGCAGTACTTC. This sequence encodes CASSLVPNPGGGYEQYF. V is TRBV5-1 and J is TRBJ2-7; TRBD2 matches at 7 bases. Germline V gives CDR1 SGHRS, CDR2 YFSETQ. J gave up 4 bases and V 0 bases, and 13 bases lay outside the gene matches. The length of the CDR3 is 17 residues.

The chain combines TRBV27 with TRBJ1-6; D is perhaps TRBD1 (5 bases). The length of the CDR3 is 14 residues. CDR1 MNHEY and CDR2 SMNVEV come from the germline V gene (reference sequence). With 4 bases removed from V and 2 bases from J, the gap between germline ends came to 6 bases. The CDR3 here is CASSWGAYNSPLHF. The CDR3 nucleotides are TGTGCCAGCAGTTGGGGGGCCTATAATTCACCCCTCCACTTT.

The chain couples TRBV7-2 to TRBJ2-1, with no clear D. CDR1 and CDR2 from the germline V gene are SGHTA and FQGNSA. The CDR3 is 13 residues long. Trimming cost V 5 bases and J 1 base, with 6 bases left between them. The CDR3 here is CASSGRSYNEQFF. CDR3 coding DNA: TGTGCCAGCAGCGGGCGGTCCTACAATGAGCAGTTCTTC.

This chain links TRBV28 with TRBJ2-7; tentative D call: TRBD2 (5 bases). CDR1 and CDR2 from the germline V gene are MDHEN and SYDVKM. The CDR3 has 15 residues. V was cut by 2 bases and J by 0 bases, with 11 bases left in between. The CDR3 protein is CASSLPGVLSYEQYF. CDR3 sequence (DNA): TGTGCCAGCAGTTTACCCGGGGTCCTCTCCTACGAGCAGTACTTC. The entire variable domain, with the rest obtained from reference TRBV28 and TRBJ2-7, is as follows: DVKVTQSSRYLVKRTGEKVFLECVQDMDHENMFWYRQDPGLGLRLIYFSYDVKMKEKGDIPEGYSVSREKKERFSLILESASTNQTSMYLCASSLPGVLSYEQYFGPGTRLTVT.

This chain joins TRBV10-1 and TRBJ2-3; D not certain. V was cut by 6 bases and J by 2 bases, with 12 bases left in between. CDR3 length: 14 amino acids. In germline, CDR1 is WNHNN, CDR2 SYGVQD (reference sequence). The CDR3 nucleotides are TGCGCCAGCAGCGGCACGGGTTACACAGATACGCAGTATTTT. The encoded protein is CASSGTGYTDTQYF.

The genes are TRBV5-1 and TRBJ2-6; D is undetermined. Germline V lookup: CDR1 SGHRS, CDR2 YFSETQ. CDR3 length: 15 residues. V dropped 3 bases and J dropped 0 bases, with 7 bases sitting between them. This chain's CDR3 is CASSWAGSGANVLTF. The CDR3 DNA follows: TGCGCCAGCAGCTGGGCAGGCTCTGGGGCCAACGTCCTGACTTTC.

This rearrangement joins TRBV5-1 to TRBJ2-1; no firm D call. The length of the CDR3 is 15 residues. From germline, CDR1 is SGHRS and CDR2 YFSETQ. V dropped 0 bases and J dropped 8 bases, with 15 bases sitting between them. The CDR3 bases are TGCGCCAGCAGCTTGGTGGCGACCACGTACGATGAGCAGTTCTTC. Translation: CASSLVATTYDEQFF.

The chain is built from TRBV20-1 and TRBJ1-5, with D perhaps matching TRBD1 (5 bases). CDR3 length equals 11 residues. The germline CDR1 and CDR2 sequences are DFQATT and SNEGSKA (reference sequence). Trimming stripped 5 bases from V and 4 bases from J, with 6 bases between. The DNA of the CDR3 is TGCAGTGCTGGGACTAATCAGCCCCAGCATTTT. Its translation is CSAGTNQPQHF.